Detailed here is one TCR beta chain. In the original analysis: Reference gene primers were amplified, and this amplification served to estimate nucleated cell counts. Sequencing used immunoSEQ multiplex PCR; TCRdb keeps in-frame clones, though not all of them. V, J and clone size reflect that table, while D and trimming were determined from the DNA. Counted here are hundreds of thousands of clones, 80% to 90% occurring once; the ten biggest clones make up 1.5%. This entry comes from a study of blood T cell repertoires in COVID-19. Background on the study: Sites across the United States, Italy and Spain contributed samples from acute and convalescent COVID-19.

The sequenced sample was peripheral blood. The origin of this receptor is a woman aged 40-49 years who had recovered from COVID-19.

The CDR3 sequence is CASSPRQWETQYF. CDR3 sequence (DNA): TGCGCCAGCAGCCCTCGACAATGGGAGACCCAGTACTTC. The rearrangement uses TRBV4-1 and TRBJ2-5; D unclear. Germline CDR1 reads MGHRA; CDR2 reads YSYEKL. This CDR3 is 13 amino acids long. The ends were cut back, 4 bases at V and 5 bases at J, with 11 bases in the middle.